These 8 T cell receptor beta chains were sequenced from one sample in a study of blood T cells in healthy people across ages. A J-beta primer mix and a sample-barcoded 5' primer were used in a second PCR of about 7 to 12 cycles. One entry per CDR3 protein, called by TCRdb with MiXCR from the 5' RACE reads. Among about 1.7 million distinct CDR3 sequences, about 28% were seen once, and the ten largest hold 7.7%. The specimen was blood. Receptors were obtained from a woman aged 30 to 39 in good health.

A note on this clonotype: A much more abundant neighbour one base away suggests this may be a read error. The rearrangement uses TRBV29-1 and TRBJ2-6, with D possibly being TRBD1 or TRBD2 (6 bases each). The germline V gene has CDR1 SQVTM and CDR2 ANQGSEA. This CDR3 region has 15 residues. In DNA form, the CDR3 reads TGCAGCGTTGCCCGGGGGCTTGCTGGGGCCAACGTCCGGACTTTC. Translating it yields CSVARGLAGANVRTF.

The chain couples TRBV14 to TRBJ2-4, with D possibly matching TRBD1 (6 bases). The end of the DNA is better explained by TRBJ2-7, so the J call may be wrong. The CDR3 length is 14 residues. CDR1 and CDR2 (germline): SGHDN, FVKESK. CDR3 sequence reads: CASSLGGPDDEQYF. The CDR3 DNA follows: TGTGCCAGCAGCTTAGGGGGTCCGGACGACGAGCAGTACTTC.

The CDR3 DNA sequence: TGTGCCAGCAGCTTAGGTGAGCTGCCGAACACTGAAGCTTTCTTT. It codes for CASSLGELPNTEAFF. V usage is TRBV7-2 and J usage is TRBJ1-1; D not certain. CDR1 and CDR2 (germline): SGHTA, FQGNSA. V lost 1 base and J 1 base, leaving 10 bases between the germline ends. This CDR3 is built from 15 residues.

Details on this clonotype: The missing conserved phenylalanine or tryptophan at the end of this CDR3 makes a read error likely. V usage is TRBV12-3 or TRBV12-4 and J usage is TRBJ1-2; TRBD1 agrees at 8 bases. Trimming at V came to 6 bases and at J to 2 bases, leaving 8 bases not matched to a gene. The CDR3 length is 15 residues. CDR3 loop: CASSPRTGPNYGYTC. The DNA of the CDR3 is TGTGCCAGCAGCCCCAGGACAGGGCCAAACTATGGCTACACCTGC.

This sequence joins TRBV6-5 and TRBJ2-1; D possibly corresponds to TRBD1 (6 bases). From germline, CDR1 is MNHEY and CDR2 SVGAGI. V lost 6 bases to trimming and J lost 10 bases, with 16 bases between them. The CDR3 consists of 13 residues. The CDR3 reads CASRSTGGYEQFF. CDR3 DNA: TGTGCCAGCAGATCGACAGGAGGTTACGAGCAGTTCTTC.

This clonotype was counted ten times or more. This chain joins TRBV12-3 or TRBV12-4 and TRBJ2-1; 12 nucleotides match TRBD2. Trimming cost V 2 bases and J 5 bases; bases outside gene matches: 1. The CDR3 has 15 amino acids. Written as DNA, the CDR3 is TGTGCCAGCAGTTTATGGACTAGCGGGAACAATGAGCAGTTCTTC. Translation: CASSLWTSGNNEQFF.

This chain connects TRBV12-5 to TRBJ2-5; no clear D. The CDR3 extends over 15 amino acids. Germline V gives CDR1 LGHNT, CDR2 FRNRAP. Trimming removed 0 bases from V and 4 bases from J, with 12 bases in between. The CDR3 nucleotides read TGTGCTAGTGGTTTGGTTCCCCGGACGGGAGAGACCCAGTACTTC. This gives the protein CASGLVPRTGETQYF.

This clonotype was recorded at least ten times. At one end the junction does not follow the germline gene, possibly because of a read error. The rearrangement joins TRBV3-1 to TRBJ2-5; D might be TRBD1 or TRBD2, each matching 5 bases. CDR1 and CDR2 from the germline V gene are LGHDT and YNNKEL (reference sequence). CDR3 size: 14 residues. The CDR3: CASSQVGGRETQYF. CDR3 bases: TGTGCCAGCAGTCAAGTTGGGGGACGAGAGACCCAGTACTTC.